The clone carrying this T cell receptor (beta chain) was detected a few times. The antigen is undetermined. The data were obtained in a study of T-cell memory formation after mild COVID-19. Study-wide background: The two donors had largely donor-specific TCR clusters. Study-level points and caveats: Still unconfirmed is whether the second-wave clones peaking on day 37 recognized SARS-CoV-2. Within pre-infection memory, some responding clones were found, suggesting cross-reactive memory joined.

5'RACE with constant-segment primers built TCRalpha and TCRbeta cDNA libraries with UMIs. TCRdb re-analysed the 5' RACE reads in MiXCR, keeping a single row per CDR3 protein. There are 140,000 to 150,000 distinct CDR3 sequences in the sample; approximately 21% occur only once, and about 2% lies in the top ten. The CDR3 sequence is 12 residues long. V lost 1 base to trimming and J lost 7 bases, with 8 bases between them. CDR1 and CDR2 (germline): ENHRY, SYGVKD. This TCR was sampled from an adult woman who had mild COVID-19 (a few samples of this study predate the infection). Cell type and time point are not known. Sequencing was done on a sample of PBMCs or a T cell subset sorted from them (not recorded which). This chain uses TRBV10-3 with TRBJ2-7, with D perhaps matching TRBD1 (5 bases). The CDR3 protein is CAISELNREQYF. CDR3 nucleotide sequence: TGTGCCATCAGTGAGTTAAACAGGGAGCAGTACTTC.